This T cell receptor beta chain emerged from a study of T cell responses to AZD1222 COVID-19 vaccine (dated by TCRdb to the early 2020s). Broadly, across the study: AZD1222 recipients whose second dose came at about 4 weeks and those whose second dose came at about 12 weeks were combined into one group, since spike-specific TCR depth and breadth did not differ between the two schedules. TCR sequencing was performed for fewer than 250 trial participants, of whom roughly 200 were given two doses of AZD1222 and 26 were given two doses of MenACWY control vaccine. Trial participants were enrolled into age subgroups of 18-55, 56-69 and 70-plus years, which contained around 150, 29 and 61 TCR-sequenced participants, respectively.

The time point label of this sample denotes: baseline before first vaccination. Vaccinee samples were obtained from the UK trials COV001 and COV002, which included a single-blind randomized controlled phase 2/3 trial of AZD1222 (ChAdOx1 nCoV-19) in healthy adults. For TCRbeta chain sequencing, PBMC samples were collected from trial participants at day 0 and at day 28 after the second dose. Beyond this particular receptor, the publication reports: Participants were mostly white British, with more females than males. The authors suggested clonal diversity may have been underestimated. The 56-69-year group was small, and its depth increase did not reach significance, likely because of low power. Because no samples from the day 14 peak response were available, repertoires could be characterized only after the peak T cell response. Conclusions about previously exposed vaccinees are limited, since just six AZD1222 recipients were seropositive for SARS-CoV-2 at baseline. Reportedly, almost half of the unique spike-specific TCRs recognized epitopes lying outside the regions that are mutated in the B.1.351 and B.1.1.7 variants. Vaccine-associated CD4 TCRs spanned the whole spike protein, with dominant responses in regions 160-218 and 743-854. Spike-specific TCR breadth and depth rose significantly after two AZD1222 doses compared with day 0 and with MenACWY recipients.

For this clone: The clone's antigen remains unknown. Base quality data are lacking; no much larger clone is found one base away.

From cysteine to phenylalanine, the CDR3 is 17 amino acids long. Only the CDR3 part of the read is kept: 51 bases, read in frame from the first base. Trimming leaves V shorter by 4 bases and J shorter by 2 bases, with the junction holding 9 bases beyond the gene matches. As encoded in the germline V gene, CDR1 is SGHRS while CDR2 is YFSETQ. The CDR3 regions of human TCRbeta chains were analyzed by immunosequencing. The source study handled its data this way. TCRs in the repertoires were compared against a reference library of SARS-CoV-2-specific TCRs that had been generated with the MIRA antigen-specificity platform. Breadth meant the fraction of unique TCRs that were SARS-CoV-2-associated, whereas depth meant the fraction of total T cells that were SARS-CoV-2-associated. Using the MIRA data, each spike-specific TCR was assigned both to the spike region to which the TCR was reactive and to a CD4 or CD8 class. Log10-transformed breadth and depth values were compared by one-way ANOVA with Sidak's multiple comparisons tests. TCRdb took this table from immuneACCESS and kept in-frame rearrangements with V and J called. Such tables lack part of the clones; where checked against another copy, unresolved V genes explain under half of the gap, and the rest is unexplained. V, J and clone size were drawn from that table, and D and trimming were deduced from the DNA. This sample comprises approximately 89,000 clones, around nine tenths of them detected only once. The ten largest clones add up to 2.8% of the sample.

This clonotype was obtained from an adult in good health. Here the sequenced sample was peripheral blood, taken on day 0 of AZD1222 vaccination. The chain is assembled from TRBV5-1 and TRBJ2-2; TRBD1 lines up with 9 middle nucleotides. The CDR3 loop reads CASSRGQGIANTGELFF. The bases read TGCGCCAGCAGCCGCGGACAGGGGATCGCAAACACCGGGGAGCTGTTTTTT.